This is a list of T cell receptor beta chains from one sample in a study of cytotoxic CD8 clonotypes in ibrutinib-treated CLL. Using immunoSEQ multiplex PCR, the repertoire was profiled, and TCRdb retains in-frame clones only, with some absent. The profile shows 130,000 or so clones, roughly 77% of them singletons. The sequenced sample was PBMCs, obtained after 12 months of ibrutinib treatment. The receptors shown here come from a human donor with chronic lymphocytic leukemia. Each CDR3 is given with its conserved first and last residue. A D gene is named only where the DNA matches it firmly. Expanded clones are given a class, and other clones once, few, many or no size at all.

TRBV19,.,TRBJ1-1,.,TGTGCCAGTAGTTTGGCAGCGGCGAACACTGAAGCTTTCTTT,CASSLAAANTEAFF
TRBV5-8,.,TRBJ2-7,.,TGTGCCAGCAGCTTGGTGGGGAACGAGCAGTACTTC,CASSLVGNEQYF
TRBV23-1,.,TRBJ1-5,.,TGCGCCAGCAGCTGTATTATACAGACTAGCAATCAGCCCCAGCATTTT,CASSCIIQTSNQPQHF
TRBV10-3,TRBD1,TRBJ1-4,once,TGTGCCAGCAGTTACTATGGGACAGGGGAAAAACTGTTTTTT,CASSYYGTGEKLFF
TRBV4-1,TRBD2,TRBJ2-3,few,TGCGCCAGCAGCCAAGATGGACTAGGGGGTAGCGGGGGGCTGAGAGATACGCAGTATTTT,CASSQDGLGGSGGLRDTQYF
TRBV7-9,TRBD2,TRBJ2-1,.,TGTGCCAGCAGCCCAGCGGGGGGGCCGGGCAATGAGCAGTTCTTC,CASSPAGGPGNEQFF
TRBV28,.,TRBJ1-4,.,TGTGCCGCATATGGAGCGGGTGCGGGGGGTAGTGAAAAACTGTTTTTT,CAAYGAGAGGSEKLFF
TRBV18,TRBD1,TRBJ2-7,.,TGTGCCAGCTCACCACCGGGACAGACCTACGAGCAGTACTTC,CASSPPGQTYEQYF
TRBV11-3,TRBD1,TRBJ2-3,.,TGTGCCAGCAGCTCCGTCGGGACAGCTACAGATACGCAGTATTTT,CASSSVGTATDTQYF
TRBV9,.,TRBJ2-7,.,TGTGCCAGCAGCGTAGACTCGAGCTCCTACGAGCAGTACTTC,CASSVDSSSYEQYF
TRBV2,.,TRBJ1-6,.,TGTGCCAGCAGTGCCGAAGGGGGCTCCTATAATTCACCCCTCCACTTT,CASSAEGGSYNSPLHF